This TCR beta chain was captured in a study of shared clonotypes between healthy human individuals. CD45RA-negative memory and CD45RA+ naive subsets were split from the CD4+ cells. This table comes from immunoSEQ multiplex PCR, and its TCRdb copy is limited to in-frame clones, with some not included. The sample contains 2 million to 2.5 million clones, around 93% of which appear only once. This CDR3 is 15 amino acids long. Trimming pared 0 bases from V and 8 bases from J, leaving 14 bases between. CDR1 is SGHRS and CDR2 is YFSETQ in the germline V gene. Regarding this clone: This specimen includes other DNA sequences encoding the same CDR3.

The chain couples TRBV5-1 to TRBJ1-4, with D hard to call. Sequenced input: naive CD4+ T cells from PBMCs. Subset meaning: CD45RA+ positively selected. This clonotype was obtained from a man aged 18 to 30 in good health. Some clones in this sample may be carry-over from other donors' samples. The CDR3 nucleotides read TGCGCCAGCAGCTTGGCCGGCGGGTCTGGCGAAAAACTGTTTTTT. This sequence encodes CASSLAGGSGEKLFF. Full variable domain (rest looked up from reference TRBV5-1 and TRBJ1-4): KAGVTQTPRYLIKTRGQQVTLSCSPISGHRSVSWYQQTPGQGLQFLFEYFSETQRNKGNFPGRFSGRQFSNSRSEMNVSTLELGDSALYLCASSLAGGSGEKLFFGSGTQLSVL.